Each of the 7 T cell receptor beta chains below was sequenced from the same sample in a study of blood T cell repertoires in COVID-19. This table comes from immunoSEQ multiplex PCR, and its TCRdb copy is limited to in-frame clones, with some not included. The table includes about 150,000 clones, around 84% detected once. Input material: peripheral blood. Receptors originate from a man aged 45 to 65 with active or convalescent COVID-19.

The table lists this clone with a count of one. V usage is TRBV27 and J usage is TRBJ1-3; D is ambiguous. V gave up 5 bases and J gave up 8 bases, with 19 bases separating them. Germline assignment: CDR1 MNHEY and CDR2 SMNVEV (reference sequence). The CDR3 covers 15 residues. The DNA of the CDR3 is TGTGCCAGCAGTCGAGCTCGGGGTTCGAGGGACACCATATATTTT. Protein sequence: CASSRARGSRDTIYF.

This chain connects TRBV9 to TRBJ2-1; TRBD1 aligns across 7 bases. The V gene end was trimmed by 2 bases and the J gene end by 0 bases; junction bases not matched to a gene: 5. The germline gives CDR1 SGDLS, CDR2 YYNGEE. This CDR3 spans 16 amino acids. CDR3 loop: CASSVGQSSSYNEQFF. The CDR3 DNA reads as TGTGCCAGCAGCGTGGGACAGTCCAGCTCCTACAATGAGCAGTTCTTC.

The CDR3 nucleotides are TGTGCCAGCAGCCAGGTCGGGGGGGGTGCTGAAGCTTTCTTT. Translation: CASSQVGGGAEAFF. The chain carries TRBV3-1 (or the pseudogene TRBV3-2) and TRBJ1-1; the D gene is possibly TRBD1 (5 bases). V lost 3 bases, J lost 6 bases, and 14 bases lay in between. This CDR3 has 14 amino acids. Germline V gene data show CDR1 as LGHDT and CDR2 as YNNKEL (reference sequence).

The rearrangement uses TRBV5-1 and TRBJ2-5; no firm D call. Germline CDR1 is SGHRS and CDR2 is YFSETQ. With 3 bases removed from V and 5 bases from J, the gap between germline ends came to 8 bases. This CDR3 contains 12 residues. Here the CDR3 DNA reads TGCGCCAGCAGCTCCTTTTTGGAGACCCAGTACTTC. This codes for CASSSFLETQYF.

This clone was recorded only once. The rearrangement joins TRBV6-1 to TRBJ1-2, with 9 bases fitting TRBD1. The length of the CDR3 is 19 residues. CDR1 is MNHNS, CDR2 SASEGT, per germline. With V trimmed by 0 bases and J by 6 bases, 17 bases remained unmatched. DNA of the CDR3: TGTGCCAGCAGTGAAGCGACTAAATTCGGGACAGGGTTGACGGATGGCTACACCTTC. Translated: CASSEATKFGTGLTDGYTF.

The chain is built from TRBV5-1 and TRBJ1-1; possible D gene TRBD1, 5 bases. Germline values: CDR1 SGHRS, CDR2 YFSETQ. Trimming cost V 0 bases and J 5 bases, with 14 bases left between them. The CDR3 extends over 15 amino acids. The CDR3 sequence: CASSLGIDSKTEAFF. Here the CDR3 DNA reads TGCGCCAGCAGCTTGGGGATAGACAGCAAAACTGAAGCTTTCTTT.

This clone was observed a single time. The J gene is TRBJ1-6, the V gene TRBV6-5, with TRBD1 identical over 9 bases. The CDR3 length is 16 residues. From germline, CDR1 is MNHEY and CDR2 SVGAGI. V lost 4 bases to trimming and J lost 8 bases; unmatched junction nucleotides: 9. CDR3 DNA: TGTGCCAGCAGTTTTCTACCCAGGACAGGGGATTCACCCCTCCACTTT. This codes for CASSFLPRTGDSPLHF.